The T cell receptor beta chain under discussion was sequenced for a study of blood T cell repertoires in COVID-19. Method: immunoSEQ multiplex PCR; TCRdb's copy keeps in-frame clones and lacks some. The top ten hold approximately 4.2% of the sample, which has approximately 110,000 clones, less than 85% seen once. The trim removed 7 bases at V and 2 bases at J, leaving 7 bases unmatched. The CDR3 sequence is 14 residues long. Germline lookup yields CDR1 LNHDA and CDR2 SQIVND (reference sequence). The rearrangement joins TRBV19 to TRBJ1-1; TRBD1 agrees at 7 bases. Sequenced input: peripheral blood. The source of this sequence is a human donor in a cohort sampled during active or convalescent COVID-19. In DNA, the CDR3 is TGTGCCAGTACGACGGACAGGTCAAACACTGAAGCTTTCTTT. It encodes CASTTDRSNTEAFF.